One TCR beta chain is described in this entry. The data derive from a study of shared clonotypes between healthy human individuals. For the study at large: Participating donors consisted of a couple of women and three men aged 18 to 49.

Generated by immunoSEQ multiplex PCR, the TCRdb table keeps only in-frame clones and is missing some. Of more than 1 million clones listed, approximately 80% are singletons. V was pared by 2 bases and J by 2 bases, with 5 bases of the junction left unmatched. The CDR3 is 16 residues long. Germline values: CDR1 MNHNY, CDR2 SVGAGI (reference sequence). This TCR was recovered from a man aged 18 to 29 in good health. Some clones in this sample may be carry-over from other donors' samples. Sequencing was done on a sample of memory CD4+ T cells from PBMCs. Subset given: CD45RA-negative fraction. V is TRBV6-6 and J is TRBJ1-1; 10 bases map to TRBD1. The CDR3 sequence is CASSYAGTGDNTEAFF. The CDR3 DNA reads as TGTGCCAGCAGTTACGCCGGGACAGGGGACAACACTGAAGCTTTCTTT.